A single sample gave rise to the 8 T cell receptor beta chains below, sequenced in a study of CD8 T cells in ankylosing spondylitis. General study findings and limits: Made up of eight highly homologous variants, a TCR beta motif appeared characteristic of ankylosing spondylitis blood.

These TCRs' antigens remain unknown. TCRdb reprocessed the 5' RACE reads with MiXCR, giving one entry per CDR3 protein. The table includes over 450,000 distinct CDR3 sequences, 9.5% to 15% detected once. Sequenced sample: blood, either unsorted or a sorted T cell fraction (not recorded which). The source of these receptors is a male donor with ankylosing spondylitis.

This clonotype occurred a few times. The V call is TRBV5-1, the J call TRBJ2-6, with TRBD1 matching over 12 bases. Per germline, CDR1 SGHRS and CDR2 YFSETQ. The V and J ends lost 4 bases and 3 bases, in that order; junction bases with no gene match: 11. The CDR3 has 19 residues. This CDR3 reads CASSPLPGQGALGANVLTF. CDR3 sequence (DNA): TGCGCCAGCAGCCCACTCCCGGGACAGGGGGCGCTTGGGGCCAACGTCCTGACTTTC. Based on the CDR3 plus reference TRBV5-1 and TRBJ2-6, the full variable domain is KAGVTQTPRYLIKTRGQQVTLSCSPISGHRSVSWYQQTPGQGLQFLFEYFSETQRNKGNFPGRFSGRQFSNSRSEMNVSTLELGDSALYLCASSPLPGQGALGANVLTFGAGSRLTVL.

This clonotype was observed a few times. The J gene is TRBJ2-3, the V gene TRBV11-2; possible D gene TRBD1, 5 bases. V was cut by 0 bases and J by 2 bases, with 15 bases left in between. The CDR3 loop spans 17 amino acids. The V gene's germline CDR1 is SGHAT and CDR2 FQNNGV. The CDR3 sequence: CASSLDALGATTDTQYF. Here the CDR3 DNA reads TGTGCCAGCAGCTTAGACGCGTTAGGGGCTACCACAGATACGCAGTATTTT.

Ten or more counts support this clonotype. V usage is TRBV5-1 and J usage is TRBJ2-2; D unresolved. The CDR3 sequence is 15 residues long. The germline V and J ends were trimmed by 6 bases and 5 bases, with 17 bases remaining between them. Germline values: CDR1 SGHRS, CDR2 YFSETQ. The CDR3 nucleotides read TGCGCCAGCACCACAACTCTCTCAGTGACCGGGGAGCTGTTTTTT. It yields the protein CASTTTLSVTGELFF.

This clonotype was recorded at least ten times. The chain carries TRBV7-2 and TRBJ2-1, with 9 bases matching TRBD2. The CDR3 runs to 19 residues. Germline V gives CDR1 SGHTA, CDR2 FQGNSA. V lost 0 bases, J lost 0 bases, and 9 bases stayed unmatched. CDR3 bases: TGTGCCAGCAGCTTAGCGTGGGTAGCGGGAGACGACTCCTACAATGAGCAGTTCTTC. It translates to CASSLAWVAGDDSYNEQFF.

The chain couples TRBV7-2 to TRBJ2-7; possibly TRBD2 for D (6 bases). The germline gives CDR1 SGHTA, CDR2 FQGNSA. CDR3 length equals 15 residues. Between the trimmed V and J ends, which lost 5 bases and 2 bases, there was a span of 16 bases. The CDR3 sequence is CASSLDWGGTYEQYF. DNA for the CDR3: TGTGCCAGCAGCCTAGACTGGGGAGGAACCTACGAGCAGTACTTC.

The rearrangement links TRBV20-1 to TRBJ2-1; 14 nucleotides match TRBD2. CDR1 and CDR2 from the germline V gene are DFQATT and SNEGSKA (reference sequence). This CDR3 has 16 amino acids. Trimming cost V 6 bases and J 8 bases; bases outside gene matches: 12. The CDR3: CSARRLAGGERHEQFF. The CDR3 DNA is TGCAGTGCAAGAAGACTAGCGGGAGGGGAGCGCCATGAGCAGTTCTTC.

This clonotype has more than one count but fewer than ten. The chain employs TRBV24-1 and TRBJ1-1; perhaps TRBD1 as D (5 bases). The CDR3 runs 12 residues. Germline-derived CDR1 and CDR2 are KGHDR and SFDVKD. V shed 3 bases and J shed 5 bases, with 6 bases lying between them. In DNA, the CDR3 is TGTGCCACCAGTGATGGGGGGACTGAAGCTTTCTTT. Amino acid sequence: CATSDGGTEAFF.

This CDR3 is CASSQDIAGRSGELFF. The DNA for the CDR3 is TGTGCCAGCAGCCAAGATATTGCAGGGAGAAGCGGGGAGCTGTTTTTT. This chain joins TRBV3-1 and TRBJ2-2; D assignment may be TRBD1 or TRBD2 (5 bases each). The germline V gene has CDR1 LGHDT and CDR2 YNNKEL (reference sequence). The length of the CDR3 is 16 residues. The ends were cut back, 0 bases at V and 7 bases at J, with 15 bases in the middle. The full variable domain, its missing parts supplied by reference TRBV3-1 and TRBJ2-2, is DTAVSQTPKYLVTQMGNDKSIKCEQNLGHDTMYWYKQDSKKFLKIMFSYNNKELIINETVPNRFSPKSPDKAHLNLHINSLELGDSAVYFCASSQDIAGRSGELFFGEGSRLTVL.